This T cell receptor (beta chain) was identified in a study of T cell responses to AZD1222 COVID-19 vaccine. Study-level points and caveats: Mostly white British, mostly female donors; authors suggested clonal diversity may be underestimated. Along spike, vaccine-associated CD4 TCRs were found throughout, with dominance at 160-218 and 743-854.

Trimming pared 0 bases from V and 3 bases from J, leaving 11 bases between. CDR3 length equals 15 residues. Germline lookup yields CDR1 SGHVS and CDR2 FNYEAQ. Assay: immunoSEQ multiplex PCR; the TCRdb copy retains only in-frame clones and omits some. In the table there are approximately 150,000 clones, more than 75% of which are singletons. Comments on this clone: The antigen remains unidentified.

The gene calls are TRBV7-6 and TRBJ1-2; D is unclear. The sequenced sample was peripheral blood, obtained 28 days after the second AZD1222 dose. This TCR derives from an adult who received the AZD1222 COVID-19 vaccine. The CDR3 coding sequence is TGTGCCAGCAGCTTAGCGCAAGGGATGCACTATGGCTACACCTTC. It is translated as CASSLAQGMHYGYTF.